This T cell receptor beta chain was recovered during a study of blood T cell repertoires in COVID-19. Study-level information: COVID-19 samples, acute and convalescent, were from the United States, Italy and Spain.

CDR3 size: 14 residues. CDR1 KGHSH and CDR2 LQKENI come from the germline V gene. The V and J ends lost 2 bases and 1 base respectively, with 8 bases between them. As processed by the authors: By means of reference gene primer amplification, nucleated cell counts were estimated. The assay was immunoSEQ multiplex PCR, and TCRdb's table has in-frame clones only and misses some. V and J calls plus clone size are reproduced from that table; the DNA served to infer D and trimming. The table records about 220,000 clones, about nine tenths of them present only once. The study recruited people aged roughly 18 to 89 years across under 25 US areas. Cohorts were assigned according to the clinical history that participants reported.

This clonotype originated in a middle-aged woman with acute COVID-19. V usage is TRBV18 and J usage is TRBJ1-1; D not resolved. Sequenced material: PBMCs or T cells enriched from blood (not recorded which). The CDR3 is CASSPYTQNTEAFF. CDR3 coding DNA: TGTGCCAGCTCACCATACACCCAGAACACTGAAGCTTTCTTT.